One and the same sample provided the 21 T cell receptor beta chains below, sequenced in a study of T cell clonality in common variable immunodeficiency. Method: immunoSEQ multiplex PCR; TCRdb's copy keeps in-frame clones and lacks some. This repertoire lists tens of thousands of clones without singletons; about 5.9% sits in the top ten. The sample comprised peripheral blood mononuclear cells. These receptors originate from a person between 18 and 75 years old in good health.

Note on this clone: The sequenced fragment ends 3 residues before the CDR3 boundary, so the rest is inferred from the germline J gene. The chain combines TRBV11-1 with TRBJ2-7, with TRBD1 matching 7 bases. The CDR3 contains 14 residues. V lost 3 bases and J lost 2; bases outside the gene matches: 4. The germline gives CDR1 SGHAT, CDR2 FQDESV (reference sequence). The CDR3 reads CASSFRGPAYEQYF. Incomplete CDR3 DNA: TGTGCCAGCAGCTTTAGGGGGCCAGCCTACGAG.

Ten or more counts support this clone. The CDR3 region is CASSPPGEGYTF. The CDR3 bases that were read are TGTGCCAGCAGCCCCCCAGGGGAAGGC. The chain carries TRBV7-2 and TRBJ1-2, with TRBD1 as a possible D gene (6 bases). Coverage ceases 3 residues before the CDR3 finishes, and the germline J gene fills in the end. The CDR3 sequence is 12 residues long. The germline V gene has CDR1 SGHTA and CDR2 FQGNSA.

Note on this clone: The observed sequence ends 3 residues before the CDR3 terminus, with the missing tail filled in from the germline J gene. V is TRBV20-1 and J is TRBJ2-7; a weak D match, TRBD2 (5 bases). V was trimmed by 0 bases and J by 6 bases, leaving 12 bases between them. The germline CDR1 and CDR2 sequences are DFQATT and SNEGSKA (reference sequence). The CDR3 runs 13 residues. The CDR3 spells CSARDPRGLEQYF. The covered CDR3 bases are TGCAGTGCTAGAGACCCTCGAGGGCTCGAG.

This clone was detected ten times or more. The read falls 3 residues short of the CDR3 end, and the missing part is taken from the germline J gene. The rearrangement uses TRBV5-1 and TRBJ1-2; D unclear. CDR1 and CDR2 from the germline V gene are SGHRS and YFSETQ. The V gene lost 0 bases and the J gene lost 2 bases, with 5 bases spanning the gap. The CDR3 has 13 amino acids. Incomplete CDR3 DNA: TGCGCCAGCAGCTTGGGCAGAAACTATGGC. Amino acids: CASSLGRNYG. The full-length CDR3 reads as CASSLGRNYGYTF.

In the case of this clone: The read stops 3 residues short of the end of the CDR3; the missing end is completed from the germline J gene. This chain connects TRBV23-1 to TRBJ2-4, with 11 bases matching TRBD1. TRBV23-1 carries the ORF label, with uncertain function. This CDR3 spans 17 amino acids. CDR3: CASSQSRDRGWNQPQYF. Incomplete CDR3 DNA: TGCGCCAGCAGTCAATCGCGGGACAGGGGGTGGAATCAGCCT.

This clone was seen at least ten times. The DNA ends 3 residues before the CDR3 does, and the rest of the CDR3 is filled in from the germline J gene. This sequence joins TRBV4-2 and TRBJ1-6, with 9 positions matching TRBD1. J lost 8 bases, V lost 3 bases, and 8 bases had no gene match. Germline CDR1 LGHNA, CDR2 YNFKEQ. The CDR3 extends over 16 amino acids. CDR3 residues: CASSQLLGQGYSPLHF. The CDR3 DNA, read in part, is TGTGCCAGCAGCCAGCTGTTGGGACAGGGTTATTCACCC.

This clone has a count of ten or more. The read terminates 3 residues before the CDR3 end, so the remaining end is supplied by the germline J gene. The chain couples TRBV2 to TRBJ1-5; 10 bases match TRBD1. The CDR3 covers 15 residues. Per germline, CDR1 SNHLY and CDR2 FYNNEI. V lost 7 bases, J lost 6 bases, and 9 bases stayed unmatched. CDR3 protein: CASNGGGQGIQPQHF. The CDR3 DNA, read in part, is TGTGCCAGCAATGGGGGGGGACAGGGGATTCAGCCC.

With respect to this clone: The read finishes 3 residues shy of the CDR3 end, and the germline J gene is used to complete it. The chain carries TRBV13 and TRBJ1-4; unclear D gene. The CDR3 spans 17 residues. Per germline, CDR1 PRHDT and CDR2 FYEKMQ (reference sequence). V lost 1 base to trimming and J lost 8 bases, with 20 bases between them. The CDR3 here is CASSLVARAGGPEKLFF. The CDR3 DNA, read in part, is TGTGCCAGCAGCTTAGTCGCGCGGGCAGGAGGCCCGGAAAAA.

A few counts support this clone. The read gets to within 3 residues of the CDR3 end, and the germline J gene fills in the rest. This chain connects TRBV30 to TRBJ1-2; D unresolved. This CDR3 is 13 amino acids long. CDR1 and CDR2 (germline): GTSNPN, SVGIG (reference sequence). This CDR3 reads CAWSGGSTDTYTF. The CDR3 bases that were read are TGTGCCTGGAGCGGCGGGAGCACAGATACC. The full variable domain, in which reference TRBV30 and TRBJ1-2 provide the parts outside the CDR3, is SQTIHQWPATLVQPVGSPLSLECTVEGTSNPNLYWYRQAAGRGLQLLFYSVGIGQISSEVPQNLSASRPQDRQFILSSKKLLLSDSGFYLCAWSGGSTDTYTFGSGTRLTVV.

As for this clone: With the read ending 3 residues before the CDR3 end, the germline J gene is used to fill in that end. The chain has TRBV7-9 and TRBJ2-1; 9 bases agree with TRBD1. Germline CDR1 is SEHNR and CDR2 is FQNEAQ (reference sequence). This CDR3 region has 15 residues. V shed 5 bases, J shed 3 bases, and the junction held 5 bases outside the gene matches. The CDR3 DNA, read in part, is TGTGCCAGCAGCCCGGACAGGGGCGTCTACAATGAG. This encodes CASSPDRGVYNE. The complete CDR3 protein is CASSPDRGVYNEQFF.

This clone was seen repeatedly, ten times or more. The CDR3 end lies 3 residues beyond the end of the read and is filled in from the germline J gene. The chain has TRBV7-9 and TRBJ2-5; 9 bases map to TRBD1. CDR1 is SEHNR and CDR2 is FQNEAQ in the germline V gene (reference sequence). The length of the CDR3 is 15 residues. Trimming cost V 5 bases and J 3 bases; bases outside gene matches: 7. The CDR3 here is CASSSWTGVKETQYF. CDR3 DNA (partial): TGTGCCAGCAGCAGTTGGACAGGGGTGAAAGAGACC.

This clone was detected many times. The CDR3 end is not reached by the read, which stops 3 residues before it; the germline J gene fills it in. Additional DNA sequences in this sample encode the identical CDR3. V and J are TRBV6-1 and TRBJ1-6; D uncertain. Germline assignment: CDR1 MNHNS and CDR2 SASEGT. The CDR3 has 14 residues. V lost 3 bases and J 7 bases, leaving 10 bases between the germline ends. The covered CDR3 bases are TGTGCCAGCAGTGAGGCCTCATTGAATTCACCC. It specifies CASSEASLNSP. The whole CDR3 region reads CASSEASLNSPLHF.

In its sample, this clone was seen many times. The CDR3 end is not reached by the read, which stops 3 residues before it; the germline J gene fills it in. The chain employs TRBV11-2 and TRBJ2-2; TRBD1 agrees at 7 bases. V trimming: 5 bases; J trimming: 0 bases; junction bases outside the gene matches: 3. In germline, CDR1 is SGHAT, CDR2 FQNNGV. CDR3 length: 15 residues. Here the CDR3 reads CASSLGTANTGELFF. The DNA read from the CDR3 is TGTGCCAGCAGCCTAGGGACAGCGAACACCGGGGAG.

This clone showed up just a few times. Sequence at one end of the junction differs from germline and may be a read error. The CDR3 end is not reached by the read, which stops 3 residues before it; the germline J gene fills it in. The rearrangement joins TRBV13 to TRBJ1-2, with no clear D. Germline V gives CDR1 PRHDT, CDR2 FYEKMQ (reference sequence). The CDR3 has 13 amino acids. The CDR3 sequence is CASSLGRSVDYTF. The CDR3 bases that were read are TGTGCCAGCAGCCTAGGGAGGTCCGTCGAC.

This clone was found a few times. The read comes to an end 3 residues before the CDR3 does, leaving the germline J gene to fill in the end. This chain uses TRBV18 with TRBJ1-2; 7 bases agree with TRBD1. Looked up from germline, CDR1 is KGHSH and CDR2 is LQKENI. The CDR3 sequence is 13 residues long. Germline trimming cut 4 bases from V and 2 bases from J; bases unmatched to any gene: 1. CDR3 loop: CASSRDRNYGYTF. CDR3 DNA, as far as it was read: TGTGCCAGCTCACGGGACAGAAACTATGGC.

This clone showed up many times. This CDR3 reads CASSERGQSNFNTGELFF. The DNA read from the CDR3 is TGTGCCAGCAGTGAAAGGGGACAATCCAACTTTAACACCGGGGAG. The genes are TRBV6-1 and TRBJ2-2; perhaps TRBD1 as D (6 bases). The CDR3 extends 3 residues past the end of the read, so its final part is completed from the germline J gene. This CDR3 comprises 18 residues. From germline, CDR1 is MNHNS and CDR2 SASEGT. V shed 2 bases and J shed 2 bases, with 18 bases lying between them.

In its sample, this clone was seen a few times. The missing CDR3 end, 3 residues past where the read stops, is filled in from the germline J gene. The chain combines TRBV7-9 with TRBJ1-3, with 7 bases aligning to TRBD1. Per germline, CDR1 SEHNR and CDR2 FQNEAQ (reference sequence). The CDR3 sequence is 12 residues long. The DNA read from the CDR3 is TGTGCCAGCAGCCGAAATACAGGGGAT. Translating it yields CASSRNTGD. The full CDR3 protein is CASSRNTGDIYF.

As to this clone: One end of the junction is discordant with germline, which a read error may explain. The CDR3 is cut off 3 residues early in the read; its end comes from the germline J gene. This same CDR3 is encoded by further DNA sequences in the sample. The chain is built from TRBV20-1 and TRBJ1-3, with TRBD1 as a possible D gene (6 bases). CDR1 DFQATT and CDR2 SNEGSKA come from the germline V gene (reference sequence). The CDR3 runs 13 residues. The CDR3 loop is CSARRTVGNTIYF. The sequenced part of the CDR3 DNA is TGCAGTGCTCGTAGGACAGTCGGAAACACA.

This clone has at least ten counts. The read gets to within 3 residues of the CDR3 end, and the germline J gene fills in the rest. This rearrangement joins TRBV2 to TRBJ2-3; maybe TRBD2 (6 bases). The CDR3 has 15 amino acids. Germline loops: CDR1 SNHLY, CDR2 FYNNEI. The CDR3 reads CASTQELASVQTQYF. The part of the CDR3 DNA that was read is TGTGCCAGCACCCAGGAACTAGCCTCAGTCCAGACG.

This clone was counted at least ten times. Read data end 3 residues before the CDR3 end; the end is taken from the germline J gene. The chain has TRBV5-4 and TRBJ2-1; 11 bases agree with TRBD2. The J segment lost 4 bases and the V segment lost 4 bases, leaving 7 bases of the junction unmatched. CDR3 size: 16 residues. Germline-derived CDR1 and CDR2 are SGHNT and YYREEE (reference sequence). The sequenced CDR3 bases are TGTGCCAGCAGCGGGGGTAGCGGGGGGGGTTACAATGAG. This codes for CASSGGSGGGYNE. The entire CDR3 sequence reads CASSGGSGGGYNEQFF.

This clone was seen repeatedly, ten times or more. This chain's CDR3 is CASSTREGQSSTDTQYF. The CDR3 DNA, read in part, is TGTGCCAGTAGTACCCGTGAGGGACAGTCGAGCACAGATACG. The rearrangement uses TRBV19 and TRBJ2-3; 7 bases are shared with TRBD1. The read comes to an end 3 residues before the CDR3 does, leaving the germline J gene to fill in the end. The CDR3 totals 17 residues. The junction had 10 bases not matched to a gene; V was cut back by 4 bases and J by 0 bases. The germline gives CDR1 LNHDA, CDR2 SQIVND (reference sequence).